In this sample, the clone carrying this T cell receptor (beta chain) turned up many times. No antigen is known for it. A unique molecular identifier was carried by every single TCR cDNA molecule. Using its own MiXCR run on the 5' RACE reads, TCRdb lists one record per CDR3 protein. The sample includes 2,700 or so distinct CDR3 sequences, approximately 5.1% seen only once; the top ten take around 18%. The data were obtained in a study of spatial heterogeneity in lung cancer. Study-level information: Unique TCR and UMI combinations averaged more than ten appearances each in raw reads.

The time point: sample taken at primary tumor resection. A total of approximately 75 untreated early-stage non-small cell lung cancer patients served as donors. Study-wide points: Within tumors, counts of expanded alpha and beta TCRs tracked tumor mutation counts. Ubiquitous and regional expanded TCR counts tracked ubiquitous and regional nonsynonymous mutations, respectively.

The sample was lung tumor tissue, taken at surgery. The clonotype originates from a male donor with early-stage non-small cell lung cancer.

CDR3 sequence (DNA): TGTGCCAGCAGCTGGTCTAACACCGGGGAGCTGTTTTTT. It yields the protein CASSWSNTGELFF. V gene TRBV6-5 combines with J gene TRBJ2-2; D remains unclear. The CDR3 extends over 13 amino acids. Between the trimmed V and J ends, which lost 6 bases and 2 bases, there was a span of 7 bases. Germline V gene data show CDR1 as MNHEY and CDR2 as SVGAGI.